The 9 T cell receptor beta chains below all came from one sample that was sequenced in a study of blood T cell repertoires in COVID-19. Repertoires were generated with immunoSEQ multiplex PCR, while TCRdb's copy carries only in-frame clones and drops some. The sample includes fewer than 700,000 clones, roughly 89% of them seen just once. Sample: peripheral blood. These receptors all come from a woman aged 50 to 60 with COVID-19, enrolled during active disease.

Written as DNA, the CDR3 is TGCAGCGTTGATCGACTGGATGAGCAGTTCTTC. Amino acid sequence: CSVDRLDEQFF. The gene calls are TRBV29-1 and TRBJ2-1; no definite D call. With 3 bases removed from V and 8 bases from J, the gap between germline ends came to 8 bases. Germline-derived CDR1 and CDR2 are SQVTM and ANQGSEA. The CDR3 has 11 amino acids.

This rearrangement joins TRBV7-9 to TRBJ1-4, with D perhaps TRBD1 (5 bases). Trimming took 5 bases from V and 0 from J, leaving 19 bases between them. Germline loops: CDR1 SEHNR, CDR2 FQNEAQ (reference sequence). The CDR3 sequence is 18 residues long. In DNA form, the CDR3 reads TGTGCCAGCAGCCGCCCCCTGACCAGGGCTGCAACTAATGAAAAACTGTTTTTT. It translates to CASSRPLTRAATNEKLFF.

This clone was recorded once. CDR3 bases: TGTGCCAGTAGTATGGGTAGCGCGGATACGCAGTATTTT. It encodes CASSMGSADTQYF. The genes are TRBV19 and TRBJ2-3, with a weak D call TRBD2 (5 bases). V lost 3 bases and J 6 bases, leaving 10 bases between the germline ends. The CDR3 runs 13 residues. Per germline, CDR1 LNHDA and CDR2 SQIVND (reference sequence).

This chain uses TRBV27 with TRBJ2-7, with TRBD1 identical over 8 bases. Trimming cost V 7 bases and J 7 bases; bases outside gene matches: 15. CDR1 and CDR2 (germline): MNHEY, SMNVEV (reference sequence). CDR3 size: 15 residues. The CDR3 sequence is CASIPGQGGTREQYF. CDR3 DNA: TGTGCCAGCATTCCTGGACAGGGCGGAACTCGGGAGCAGTACTTC.

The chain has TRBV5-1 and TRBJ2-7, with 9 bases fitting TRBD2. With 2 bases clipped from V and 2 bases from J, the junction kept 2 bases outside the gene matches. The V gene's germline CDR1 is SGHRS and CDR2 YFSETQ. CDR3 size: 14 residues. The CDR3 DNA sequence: TGCGCCAGCAGCTTCAGCGGGGGGACCTACGAGCAGTACTTC. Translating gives CASSFSGGTYEQYF.

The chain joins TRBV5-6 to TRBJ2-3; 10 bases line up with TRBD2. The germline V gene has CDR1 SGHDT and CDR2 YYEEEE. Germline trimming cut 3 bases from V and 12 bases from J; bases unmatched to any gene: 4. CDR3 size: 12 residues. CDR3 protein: CASSSGLAVQYF. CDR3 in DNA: TGTGCCAGCAGCTCTGGACTAGCGGTTCAGTATTTT. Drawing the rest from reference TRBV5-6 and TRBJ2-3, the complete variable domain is DAGVTQSPTHLIKTRGQQVTLRCSPKSGHDTVSWYQQALGQGPQFIFQYYEEEERQRGNFPDRFSGHQFPNYSSELNVNALLLGDSALYLCASSSGLAVQYFGPGTRLTVL.

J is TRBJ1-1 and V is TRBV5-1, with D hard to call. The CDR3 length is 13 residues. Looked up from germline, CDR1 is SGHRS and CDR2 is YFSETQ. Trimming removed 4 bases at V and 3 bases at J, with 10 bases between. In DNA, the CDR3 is TGCGCCAGCAGCCCGGCCGGGGACACTGAAGCTTTCTTT. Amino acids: CASSPAGDTEAFF.

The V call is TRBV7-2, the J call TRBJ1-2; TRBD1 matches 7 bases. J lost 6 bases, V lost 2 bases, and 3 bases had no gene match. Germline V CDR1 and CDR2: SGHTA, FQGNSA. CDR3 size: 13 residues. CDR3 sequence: CASSLQGVDGYTF. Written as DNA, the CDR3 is TGTGCCAGCAGCTTACAGGGGGTTGATGGCTACACCTTC. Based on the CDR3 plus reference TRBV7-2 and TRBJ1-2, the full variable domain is GAGVSQSPSNKVTEKGKDVELRCDPISGHTALYWYRQSLGQGLEFLIYFQGNSAPDKSGLPSDRFSAERTGGSVSTLTIQRTQQEDSAVYLCASSLQGVDGYTFGSGTRLTVV.

CDR3 loop: CASSLYSPPDSSNQPQHF. CDR3 bases: TGTGCCAGCAGTTTATATTCCCCTCCGGACAGTAGCAATCAGCCCCAGCATTTT. The chain combines TRBV27 with TRBJ1-5; weak D call: TRBD1 (6 bases). Germline lookup yields CDR1 MNHEY and CDR2 SMNVEV (reference sequence). V was cut by 1 base and J by 0 bases, with 16 bases left in between. The CDR3 sequence is 18 residues long.